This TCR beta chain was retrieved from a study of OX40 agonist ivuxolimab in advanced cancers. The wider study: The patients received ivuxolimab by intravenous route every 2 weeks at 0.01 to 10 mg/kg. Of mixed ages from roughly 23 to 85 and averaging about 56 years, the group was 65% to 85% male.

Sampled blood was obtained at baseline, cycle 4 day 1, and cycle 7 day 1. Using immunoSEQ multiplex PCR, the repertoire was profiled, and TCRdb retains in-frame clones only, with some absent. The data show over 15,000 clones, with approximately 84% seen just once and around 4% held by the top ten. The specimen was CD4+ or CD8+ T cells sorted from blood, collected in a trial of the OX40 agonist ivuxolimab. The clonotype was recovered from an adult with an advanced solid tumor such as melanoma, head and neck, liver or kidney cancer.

The CDR3 nucleotides are TGTGCCAGCGGCACCTACGAGCAGTACTTC. It is translated as CASGTYEQYF. The chain is built from TRBV19 and TRBJ2-7; no clear D. The CDR3 extends over 10 amino acids. CDR1 and CDR2 from the germline V gene are LNHDA and SQIVND (reference sequence). V was pared by 9 bases and J by 2 bases, with 5 bases between.